Below are 17 T cell receptor beta chains sequenced from a single sample in a study of vaccination and CD4 T cells after COVID-19. These receptors' targets are unknown. Noted treatment: roughly 10-day PBMC culture with coronavirus spike peptide pools or control peptides (ViraFEST assay). The Oncomine TCR Beta short-read assay was what sequenced the DNA obtained from cultured CD4+ T cells. TCRdb reprocessed the PCR reads with MiXCR, giving one entry per CDR3 protein. Found here are around 12,000 distinct CDR3 sequences, around a third of them singletons; the top ten hold approximately 30%. The input for sequencing was CD4+ T cells from blood, cultured in vitro, taken before SARS-CoV-2 vaccination. The origin of the receptors is a human donor who received a COVID-19 vaccine.

This clonotype came up a few times. V and J are TRBV6-1 and TRBJ2-3, with 7 bases that match TRBD1. This CDR3 comprises 15 residues. The germline gives CDR1 MNHNS, CDR2 SASEGT. V gave up 6 bases and J gave up 0 bases; unmatched junction bases: 6. The CDR3 is CASRPGQASTDTQYF. The CDR3 DNA reads TGTGCCAGCAGACCCGGACAGGCTAGCACAGATACGCAGTATTTT.

This clonotype occurred a few times. The chain has TRBV5-1 and TRBJ2-3; 10 bases are shared with TRBD1. The germline gives CDR1 SGHRS, CDR2 YFSETQ. The CDR3 is 14 amino acids. V trimming: 7 bases; J trimming: 5 bases; junction bases outside the gene matches: 7. The CDR3 DNA reads TGCGCCAGCCAGAAAGGGACAGGGGAAGATACGCAGTATTTT. It specifies CASQKGTGEDTQYF.

This clonotype was seen a handful of times. The genes are TRBV6-1 and TRBJ2-7, with D possibly being TRBD1 (7 bases). The germline V gene has CDR1 MNHNS and CDR2 SASEGT. The germline V and J ends were trimmed by 6 bases and 0 bases, with 12 bases remaining between them. This CDR3 has 14 amino acids. CDR3 nucleotides: TGTGCCAGCAGGTCAGGGGGGTTCTCCTACGAGCAGTACTTC. This gives the protein CASRSGGFSYEQYF.

This clonotype was counted once. The CDR3 reads CASSLDGGPHSPLHF. The CDR3, as DNA: TGCGCCAGCAGCTTGGATGGGGGCCCCCATTCACCCCTCCACTTT. V is TRBV5-1 and J is TRBJ1-6, with D maybe TRBD1 (6 bases). V was clipped by 0 bases and J by 8 bases, with 12 bases between them. This CDR3 comprises 15 residues. In germline, CDR1 is SGHRS, CDR2 YFSETQ.

V gene TRBV6-1 combines with J gene TRBJ1-6, with TRBD1 matching 7 bases. CDR3 length: 15 residues. Germline CDR1 reads MNHNS; CDR2 reads SASEGT. V shed 7 bases and J 5 bases; nucleotides not matched to a gene: 8. CDR3 protein: CASKKTGVNNSPLHF. For the CDR3, the DNA is TGTGCCAGCAAGAAAACAGGGGTGAATAATTCACCCCTCCACTTT.

This clonotype has just a few counts. V is TRBV12-3 or TRBV12-4 and J is TRBJ1-6, with TRBD1 matching over 7 bases. The trim removed 4 bases at V and 3 bases at J, leaving 6 bases unmatched. The CDR3 consists of 16 residues. CDR3 sequence: CASSSRDSYYNSPLHF. Here the CDR3 DNA reads TGTGCCAGCAGTTCCCGGGACAGCTACTATAATTCACCCCTCCACTTT.

In its sample, this clonotype is medium-sized (0.01 to 0.1%). This chain joins TRBV25-1 and TRBJ1-2; D unresolved. Germline CDR1 is MGHDK and CDR2 is SYGVNS. V shed 4 bases and J shed 7 bases, with 7 bases lying between them. This CDR3 comprises 11 residues. CDR3 in amino acids: CASSARGGYTF. The CDR3 coding sequence is TGTGCCAGCAGTGCACGTGGTGGCTACACCTTC.

This clonotype came up once. The chain combines TRBV5-1 with TRBJ1-2, with TRBD1 matching over 7 bases. CDR1 and CDR2 from the germline V gene are SGHRS and YFSETQ. This CDR3 is 14 amino acids long. Trimming cost V 4 bases and J 0 bases; bases outside gene matches: 3. CDR3 sequence reads: CASSRGTANYGYTF. DNA of the CDR3: TGCGCCAGCAGCCGGGGGACAGCTAACTATGGCTACACCTTC.

The V gene is TRBV6-1, the J gene TRBJ2-7; weak D call: TRBD2 (5 bases). The CDR3 consists of 11 residues. Germline CDR1 reads MNHNS; CDR2 reads SASEGT. V lost 10 bases, J lost 4 bases, and 11 bases lay in between. The chain's CDR3 is CATGRGYEQYF. The CDR3 DNA is TGTGCCACGGGGAGAGGGTACGAGCAGTACTTC.

This clonotype showed up just a few times. In DNA, the CDR3 is TGTGCCAGCAGTGAATGGAACACCGGGGAGCTGTTTTTT. Protein product: CASSEWNTGELFF. The chain carries TRBV6-1 and TRBJ2-2; D remains unclear. Trimming stripped 2 bases from V and 1 base from J, with 2 bases between. The CDR3 consists of 13 residues. Germline CDR1 MNHNS, CDR2 SASEGT.

The sample holds a few counts of this clonotype. V is TRBV5-1 and J is TRBJ2-2, with 10 bases fitting TRBD2. There are 17 residues in the CDR3. Per the germline V gene, CDR1 is SGHRS and CDR2 is YFSETQ. V trimming: 0 bases; J trimming: 4 bases; junction bases outside the gene matches: 6. This CDR3 is CASSLERLAGVTGELFF. DNA for the CDR3: TGCGCCAGCAGCTTGGAACGCCTAGCGGGGGTCACCGGGGAGCTGTTTTTT.

The rearrangement links TRBV11-3 to TRBJ2-1, with TRBD2 matching 9 bases. Unmatched junction bases numbered 9, after V lost 5 bases and J lost 4 bases. This CDR3 spans 16 amino acids. The V gene's germline CDR1 is SGHNT and CDR2 YENEEA. The CDR3 loop is CASSTTSGPSYNEQFF. In DNA form, the CDR3 reads TGTGCCAGCAGCACAACTAGCGGGCCGTCTTACAATGAGCAGTTCTTC.

By sample fraction, this clonotype is medium-sized. The chain couples TRBV20-1 to TRBJ1-2; no definite D call. This CDR3 has 15 residues. V lost 0 bases and J lost 1, with 12 bases in between. Germline loops: CDR1 DFQATT, CDR2 SNEGSKA (reference sequence). The CDR3 sequence is CSARDLGRNNYGYTF. The CDR3 DNA reads TGCAGTGCTAGAGATCTAGGCAGAAATAACTATGGCTACACCTTC.

This chain uses TRBV18 with TRBJ2-3, with 11 bases aligning to TRBD2. The germline gives CDR1 KGHSH, CDR2 LQKENI. This CDR3 contains 19 residues. J gave up 2 bases and V 2 bases, and 12 bases lay outside the gene matches. In DNA form, the CDR3 reads TGTGCCAGCTCACCAAGAACAGGGATTAGCGGGGGGGCCACAGATACGCAGTATTTT. The encoded protein is CASSPRTGISGGATDTQYF.

The chain is built from TRBV12-3 or TRBV12-4 and TRBJ1-2, with D perhaps TRBD1 (5 bases). V lost 5 bases to trimming and J lost 2 bases, with 15 bases between them. The CDR3 runs to 15 residues. CDR3: CASSLDSPGNYGYTF. CDR3 in DNA: TGTGCCAGCAGTCTAGACAGCCCGGGCAACTATGGCTACACCTTC.

Only one count was recorded for this clonotype. This chain links TRBV6-2 or TRBV6-3 with TRBJ2-7; the match to TRBD2 covers 8 bases. V shed 7 bases and J 4 bases; nucleotides not matched to a gene: 6. This CDR3 contains 13 residues. Germline V gene data show CDR1 as MNHEY and CDR2 as SVGEGT. The CDR3 region has the DNA TGTGCCAGCAAACCAGCGGGGGATTACGAGCAGTACTTC. This translates into CASKPAGDYEQYF.

This chain uses TRBV7-2 with TRBJ2-3; 7 nucleotides line up with TRBD2. Germline V gives CDR1 SGHTA, CDR2 FQGNSA. The CDR3 is 15 amino acids. The J segment lost 2 bases and the V segment lost 1 base, leaving 3 bases of the junction unmatched. The CDR3 DNA reads TGTGCCAGCAGCTTAGGACTAGCTTCCACAGATACGCAGTATTTT. As protein: CASSLGLASTDTQYF.